This T cell receptor beta chain was found in a study of blood T cell repertoires in COVID-19 (dated by TCRdb to the early 2020s). At the level of the whole study: The collaborator samples originated in the United States, Italy and Spain and spanned the acute and convalescent phases of COVID-19. The material from the prospective study consisted of cDNA or gDNA derived from T cells, B-cell-depleted T cells, or PBMCs. Subjects who had been exposed to COVID-19, were actively infected with it, or had recovered from it provided the deeply sampled blood TCRbeta repertoires that made up the dataset. The repertoires were made available in a free public database intended to serve as a resource for research on the immune response to SARS-CoV-2. The samples were drawn from two sources: the first 160 participants of the ongoing ImmuneRACE study, and approximately 1,300 subjects contributed by 6 global collaborators. Nearly every sample came with metadata listing a de-identified subject ID, COVID-19 status, age in years and sex. Where available, HLA class I and class II types were taken from metadata supplied by the sample provider and were not determined by assay-based typing. What the work shows at the level of the full study, not this receptor alone: Clinical and demographic metadata were provided uncurated, with the amount varying by source and participant.

For this clone: No antigen is known for it. No per-base quality is available; no much larger clone lies one base away.

Another Seattle source contributed samples from volunteer blood donors who had recovered from COVID-19. Whole blood was collected in K2EDTA tubes by collaborating institutions according to the institutions' own protocols. For TCRbeta analysis, collaborators shipped samples in one of three forms: frozen whole blood, isolated PBMCs, or DNA extracted from either of those sample types. TCRbeta CDR3 regions were amplified from genomic DNA by means of the immunoSEQ Assay, a bias-controlled multiplex PCR. The paper's processing steps were these. The number of nucleated cells in each sample was estimated from the amplification of reference gene primers within the assay. To quantify the absolute abundance of each unique TCRbeta CDR3 rearrangement, sequence reads were collapsed and filtered. For each sample, productive Simpson clonality was calculated as the square root of Simpson's diversity index across productive rearrangements. The table was pulled from immuneACCESS by TCRdb, which kept in-frame rearrangements only. Such tables lose some clones; where checked, under half of the loss comes from unresolved V genes, and the rest has no known cause. Clonal size and the V and J genes are those of that table, whereas D and trimming came from the DNA. For this sample there are roughly 240,000 clones; less than 85% appear just once. Roughly 4.6% of the sample goes to the ten largest clones.

Reading the germline V gene (reference sequence) gives CDR1 LNHNV and CDR2 YYDKDF. Ends trimmed: V by 9 bases, J by 4 bases; bases unmatched to a gene: 4. Spanning cysteine to phenylalanine, the CDR3 consists of 15 amino acids. Left in the record is the CDR3 DNA by itself, 45 bases read in frame from the first base. The rearranged segments are TRBV15 and TRBJ2-1, with 15 central nucleotides matching TRBD2. This sequence was found in a man aged 55 to 70 who had recovered from COVID-19. Specimen: peripheral blood. The CDR3 has the sequence CATGLAGGPYNEQFF. The sequence in DNA is TGTGCCACAGGACTAGCGGGGGGGCCATACAATGAGCAGTTCTTC.